These 26 T cell receptor beta chains originate from one sample sequenced in a study of TIL therapy for anti-PD-1-resistant metastatic lung cancer. Indicated time point: pre-treatment sample, taken before nivolumab and TIL therapy. Sequencing used immunoSEQ v3. Assay: immunoSEQ multiplex PCR; the TCRdb copy retains only in-frame clones and omits some. This sample yields roughly 17,000 clones, of which over 65% are seen a single time; around 33% belongs to the top ten. The source material was blood, sampled at baseline. These receptors originate from a person aged 25 to 80 with non-small cell lung cancer.

The chain couples TRBV6-5 to TRBJ1-2; D call uncertain. The V end was cut by 11 bases, the J end by 12 bases, with 16 bases between. CDR1 and CDR2 (germline): MNHEY, SVGAGI. The CDR3 runs to 10 residues. As DNA, the CDR3 is TGTGCCGTTGGGTCCCCATCTCACACCTTC. Protein product: CAVGSPSHTF.

V gene TRBV10-3 combines with J gene TRBJ2-1, with D possibly called TRBD1 or TRBD2 (6 bases each). The CDR3 has 18 amino acids. V was clipped by 6 bases and J by 0 bases, with 21 bases between them. Germline CDR1 reads ENHRY; CDR2 reads SYGVKD. This chain's CDR3 is CAIRGGRGPLSSYNEQFF. DNA for the CDR3: TGTGCCATCAGGGGGGGCAGGGGCCCTCTTAGCTCCTACAATGAGCAGTTCTTC.

This chain links TRBV19 with TRBJ2-1; 9 nucleotides line up with TRBD1. Trimming cost V 3 bases and J 6 bases; bases outside gene matches: 18. This CDR3 comprises 19 residues. Germline CDR1 is LNHDA and CDR2 is SQIVND (reference sequence). The CDR3 DNA follows: TGTGCCAGTAGTATCCATCCGGGACAGGGTCCTAAGACGAGCAATGAGCAGTTCTTC. Encoded protein: CASSIHPGQGPKTSNEQFF.

The V gene is TRBV5-1, the J gene TRBJ2-3; D gene unclear. V was trimmed by 1 base and J by 6 bases, leaving 15 bases between them. This CDR3 contains 15 residues. Per the germline V gene, CDR1 is SGHRS and CDR2 is YFSETQ. The CDR3 DNA sequence: TGCGCCAGCAGCTTGAGAGGCATTATGGGGGATACGCAGTATTTT. It specifies CASSLRGIMGDTQYF.

The chain combines TRBV7-3 with TRBJ2-3; tentative D call: TRBD2 (5 bases). CDR1 SGHTA and CDR2 FQGTGA come from the germline V gene. This CDR3 has 14 residues. Trimming removed 5 bases from V and 3 bases from J, with 12 bases in between. The CDR3 loop is CASSPDGNTDTQYF. The CDR3 bases are TGTGCCAGCAGCCCGGACGGGAATACAGATACGCAGTATTTT.

This chain links TRBV19 with TRBJ2-7; D is perhaps TRBD1 or TRBD2 (7 bases each). Trimming shortened V by 7 bases and J by 1 base, and 11 bases separated the two germline ends. The CDR3 totals 13 residues. The germline CDR1 and CDR2 sequences are LNHDA and SQIVND (reference sequence). The CDR3 DNA reads TGTGCCAGTAAGCGGGACAGTTCCTACGAGCAGTACTTC. It yields the protein CASKRDSSYEQYF.

The rearrangement joins TRBV29-1 to TRBJ2-2; the D is unclear. The CDR3 length is 14 residues. The V end lost 7 bases, the J end lost 3 bases, and 15 bases lay between the germline ends. Per germline, CDR1 SQVTM and CDR2 ANQGSEA. CDR3 nucleotides: TGCAGCGCTGGGTCTCACGGCTACACCGGGGAGCTGTTTTTT. Translation gives CSAGSHGYTGELFF.

This rearrangement joins TRBV11-2 to TRBJ2-1; 11 bases line up with TRBD1. The CDR3 loop spans 17 amino acids. The V gene's germline CDR1 is SGHAT and CDR2 FQNNGV. V shed 1 base and J 4 bases; nucleotides not matched to a gene: 6. The CDR3 bases are TGTGCCAGCAGCTTAGCTGGACAGGGGGCTAGGTACAATGAGCAGTTCTTC. Encoded protein: CASSLAGQGARYNEQFF.

This chain connects TRBV18 to TRBJ2-2, with 7 positions matching TRBD2. Germline loops: CDR1 KGHSH, CDR2 LQKENI. The CDR3 runs to 16 residues. With 6 bases clipped from V and 1 base from J, the junction kept 8 bases outside the gene matches. The CDR3: CASSESSGMNTGELFF. As DNA, the CDR3 is TGTGCCAGCTCCGAGTCTAGCGGAATGAACACCGGGGAGCTGTTTTTT.

The V gene is TRBV30, the J gene TRBJ1-6; the D is unclear. The germline V gene has CDR1 GTSNPN and CDR2 SVGIG (reference sequence). V was pared by 4 bases and J by 8 bases, with 15 bases between. This CDR3 is 14 amino acids long. As DNA, the CDR3 is TGTGCCTGGACCGCTCGGGGTAGGCATTCACCCCTCCACTTT. Translation gives CAWTARGRHSPLHF.

The chain has TRBV14 and TRBJ1-2; 8 nucleotides match TRBD1. Trimming removed 0 bases from V and 8 bases from J; junction bases left unmatched: 8. The CDR3 totals 15 residues. Germline CDR1 and CDR2: SGHDN and FVKESK. Here the CDR3 DNA reads TGTGCCAGCAGCCAAGAGGTGACAGGGGTCGGGGGCTACACCTTC. Translation: CASSQEVTGVGGYTF.

The chain links TRBV6-4 to TRBJ2-3, with 12 bases identical to TRBD2. The germline gives CDR1 MRHNA, CDR2 SNTAGT. The CDR3 has 15 residues. With 7 bases clipped from V and 1 base from J, the junction kept 3 bases outside the gene matches. CDR3 protein: CASTRTSGGTDTQYF. The CDR3 nucleotides are TGTGCCAGCACTCGGACTAGCGGGGGCACAGATACGCAGTATTTT.

This clone has just a few counts. This chain joins TRBV25-1 and TRBJ2-1, with TRBD1 matching over 8 bases. V was clipped by 4 bases and J by 8 bases; unmatched bases: 4. The germline CDR1 and CDR2 sequences are MGHDK and SYGVNS. The CDR3 is made up of 13 amino acids. CDR3 nucleotide sequence: TGTGCCAGCAGTGCCAGGGGGCGCGATGAGCAGTTCTTC. This codes for CASSARGRDEQFF.

This clone was recorded a few times. This chain links TRBV4-3 with TRBJ2-7; D possibly corresponds to TRBD1 (7 bases). V lost 3 bases, J lost 5 bases, and 17 bases lay in between. Germline CDR1 LGHNA, CDR2 YSLEER. This CDR3 region has 15 residues. CDR3 nucleotides: TGCGCCAGCAGCCAGGCGTCCCAGGGGGGCCACGAGCAGTACTTC. Translation: CASSQASQGGHEQYF.

The sample holds one count of this clone. This chain joins TRBV2 and TRBJ1-2; D is perhaps TRBD1 (6 bases). Per germline, CDR1 SNHLY and CDR2 FYNNEI. The V and J ends lost 2 bases and 3 bases respectively, with 13 bases between them. The length of the CDR3 is 15 residues. CDR3 nucleotide sequence: TGTGCCAGCAGTGAAACCAGACAGGCCTACTATGGCTACACCTTC. Its protein is CASSETRQAYYGYTF.

CDR3 sequence reads: CASSDLGGPFGNTQYF. CDR3 in DNA: TGTGCCAGCAGCGATTTGGGGGGACCGTTTGGGAATACGCAGTATTTT. The V and J genes are TRBV7-9 and TRBJ2-3; D perhaps matches TRBD2 (6 bases). The CDR3 sequence is 16 residues long. Looked up from germline, CDR1 is SEHNR and CDR2 is FQNEAQ (reference sequence). Trimming removed 5 bases at V and 7 bases at J, with 22 bases between.

This clone was seen only a few times. The genes are TRBV7-9 and TRBJ1-2; no reliable D call. The germline CDR1 and CDR2 sequences are SEHNR and FQNEAQ (reference sequence). V was pared by 0 bases and J by 8 bases, with 10 bases between. The CDR3 sequence is 13 residues long. CDR3 coding DNA: TGTGCCAGCAGCTTAGCGCTTCAGTTGGGCTACACCTTC. Protein: CASSLALQLGYTF.

This chain links TRBV29-1 with TRBJ2-3, with D tentatively TRBD1 (5 bases). Germline V CDR1 and CDR2: SQVTM, ANQGSEA. V lost 6 bases and J 1 base, leaving 11 bases between the germline ends. This CDR3 comprises 13 residues. CDR3 protein: CSVSRGGTDTQYF. CDR3 DNA sequence: TGCAGCGTCTCTAGGGGTGGCACAGATACGCAGTATTTT.

The gene calls are TRBV7-2 and TRBJ1-4; maybe TRBD1 (6 bases). The V gene's germline CDR1 is SGHTA and CDR2 FQGNSA. The CDR3 covers 14 residues. V was cut by 1 base and J by 10 bases, with 13 bases left in between. CDR3 in DNA: TGTGCCAGCAGCTTAGAAGGTGGACAGATAAAACTGTTTTTT. Translation: CASSLEGGQIKLFF.

V is TRBV2 and J is TRBJ1-2; TRBD1 aligns across 9 bases. Germline V gene sequence: CDR1 SNHLY, CDR2 FYNNEI. J gave up 7 bases and V 7 bases, and 13 bases lay outside the gene matches. This CDR3 region has 15 residues. CDR3 protein: CASTHRTGDVVGYTF. In nucleotides, the CDR3 is TGTGCCAGCACCCACCGGACAGGGGACGTCGTTGGCTACACCTTC. Supplemented by reference TRBV2 and TRBJ1-2, the full variable domain reads EPEVTQTPSHQVTQMGQEVILRCVPISNHLYFYWYRQILGQKVEFLVSFYNNEISEKSEIFDDQFSVERPDGSNFTLKIRSTKLEDSAMYFCASTHRTGDVVGYTFGSGTRLTVV.

This clone was counted once. The chain links TRBV5-1 to TRBJ2-7, with 7 bases fitting TRBD1. The CDR3 loop spans 15 amino acids. CDR1 SGHRS and CDR2 YFSETQ come from the germline V gene. V trimming: 4 bases; J trimming: 0 bases; junction bases outside the gene matches: 7. The CDR3 protein is CASSPTGATSYEQYF. The CDR3 region has the DNA TGCGCCAGCAGCCCAACAGGGGCAACCTCCTACGAGCAGTACTTC.

This chain joins TRBV7-9 and TRBJ2-7; D perhaps matches TRBD2 (6 bases). This CDR3 has 14 amino acids. With 4 bases removed from V and 0 bases from J, the gap between germline ends came to 10 bases. Germline-derived CDR1 and CDR2 are SEHNR and FQNEAQ (reference sequence). CDR3 coding DNA: TGTGCCAGCAGCTCCTGGACTATCTCCTACGAGCAGTACTTC. This sequence encodes CASSSWTISYEQYF.

The chain has TRBV10-3 and TRBJ2-5; D might be TRBD1 (6 bases). The CDR3 loop spans 13 amino acids. CDR1 is ENHRY and CDR2 is SYGVKD in the germline V gene. Trimming took off 6 bases at V and 1 base at J, with 9 bases between the two ends. The DNA for the CDR3 is TGTGCCATCAGAGGGGGTGGCCAAGAGACCCAGTACTTC. Its protein product is CAIRGGGQETQYF.

DNA for the CDR3: TGCGCCAGCAGCCTCCGAGGGGGGGAAGGCGAGCAGTACTTC. It translates to CASSLRGGEGEQYF. This chain connects TRBV5-1 to TRBJ2-7; TRBD2 is a possible D gene (7 bases). Germline loops: CDR1 SGHRS, CDR2 YFSETQ. This CDR3 spans 14 amino acids. The germline V and J ends were trimmed by 4 bases and 6 bases, with 17 bases remaining between them.

The chain has TRBV5-1 and TRBJ1-5; tentative D call: TRBD1 (6 bases). Germline V gene sequence: CDR1 SGHRS, CDR2 YFSETQ. Trimming cost V 1 base and J 0 bases, with 20 bases left between them. This CDR3 is built from 19 residues. The CDR3 loop reads CASSLTPQGWGYSNQPQHF. CDR3 DNA: TGCGCCAGCAGCTTGACCCCACAGGGCTGGGGTTATAGCAATCAGCCCCAGCATTTT.

The J gene is TRBJ2-7, the V gene TRBV2, with 10 positions matching TRBD2. CDR1 SNHLY and CDR2 FYNNEI come from the germline V gene. Trimming cost V 8 bases and J 3 bases; bases outside gene matches: 7. This CDR3 region has 14 residues. The CDR3 DNA reads as TGTGCCAGCCGTACCCAGCGGGGGGGCTACGAGCAGTACTTC. This gives the protein CASRTQRGGYEQYF.